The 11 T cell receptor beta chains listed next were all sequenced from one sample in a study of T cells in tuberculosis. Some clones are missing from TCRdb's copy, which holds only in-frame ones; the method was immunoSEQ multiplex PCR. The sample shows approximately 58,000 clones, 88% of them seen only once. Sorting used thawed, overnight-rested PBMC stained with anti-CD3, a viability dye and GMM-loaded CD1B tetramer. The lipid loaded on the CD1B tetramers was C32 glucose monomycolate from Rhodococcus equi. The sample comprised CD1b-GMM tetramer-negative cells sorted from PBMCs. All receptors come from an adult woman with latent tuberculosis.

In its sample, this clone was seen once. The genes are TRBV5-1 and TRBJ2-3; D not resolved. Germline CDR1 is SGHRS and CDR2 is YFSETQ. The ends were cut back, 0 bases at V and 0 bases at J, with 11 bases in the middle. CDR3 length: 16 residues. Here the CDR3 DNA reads TGCGCCAGCAGCTTGGTTTGGGCATCTAGCACAGATACGCAGTATTTT. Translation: CASSLVWASSTDTQYF.

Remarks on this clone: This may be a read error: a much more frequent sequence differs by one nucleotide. The DNA of the CDR3 is TGTGCCAGCAGCTTAGGACAGAACACTGAAGCTTTCTTT. Protein sequence: CASSLGQNTEAFF. The chain recombines TRBV11-2 with TRBJ1-1; D ambiguous. The ends were cut back, 1 base at V and 1 base at J, with 4 bases in the middle. The germline gives CDR1 SGHAT, CDR2 FQNNGV. The CDR3 extends over 13 amino acids.

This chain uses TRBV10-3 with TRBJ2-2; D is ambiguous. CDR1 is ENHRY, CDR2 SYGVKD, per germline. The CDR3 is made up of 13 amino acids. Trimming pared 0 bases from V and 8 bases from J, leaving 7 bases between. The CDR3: CAISESREGELFF. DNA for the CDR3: TGTGCCATCAGTGAGTCTAGAGAGGGGGAGCTGTTTTTT.

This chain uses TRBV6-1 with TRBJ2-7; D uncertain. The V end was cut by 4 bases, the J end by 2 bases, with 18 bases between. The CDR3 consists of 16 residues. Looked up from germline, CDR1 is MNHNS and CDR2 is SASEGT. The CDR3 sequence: CASSGAYGSSTYEQYF. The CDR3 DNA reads TGTGCCAGCAGTGGAGCCTACGGGTCCTCTACCTACGAGCAGTACTTC.

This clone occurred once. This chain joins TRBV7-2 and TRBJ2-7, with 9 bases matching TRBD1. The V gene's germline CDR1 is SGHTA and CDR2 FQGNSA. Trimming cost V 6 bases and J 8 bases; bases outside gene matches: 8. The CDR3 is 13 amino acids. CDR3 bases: TGTGCCAGCAGTCCGAACAGGGGGCACAAGCAGTACTTC. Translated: CASSPNRGHKQYF.

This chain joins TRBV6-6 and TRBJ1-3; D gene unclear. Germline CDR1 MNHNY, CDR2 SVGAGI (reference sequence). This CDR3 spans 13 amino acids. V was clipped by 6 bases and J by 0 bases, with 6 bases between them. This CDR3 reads CASSPLSGNTIYF. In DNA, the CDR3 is TGTGCCAGCAGCCCCCTCTCTGGAAACACCATATATTTT.

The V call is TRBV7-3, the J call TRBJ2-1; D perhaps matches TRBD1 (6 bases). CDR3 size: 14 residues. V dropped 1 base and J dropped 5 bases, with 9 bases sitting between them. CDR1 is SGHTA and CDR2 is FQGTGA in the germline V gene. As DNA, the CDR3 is TGTGCCAGCAGCTTAATTGGACAGAACAATGAGCAGTTCTTC. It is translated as CASSLIGQNNEQFF.

The CDR3 region has the DNA TGTGCCAGCAGCCAAAACCCGACAGTACAAGAGACCCAGTACTTC. It encodes CASSQNPTVQETQYF. This chain joins TRBV4-2 and TRBJ2-5, with D maybe TRBD1 (5 bases). Germline V gene lookup returns CDR1 LGHNA and CDR2 YNFKEQ. The CDR3 consists of 15 residues. V lost 2 bases, J lost 2 bases, and 12 bases lay in between.

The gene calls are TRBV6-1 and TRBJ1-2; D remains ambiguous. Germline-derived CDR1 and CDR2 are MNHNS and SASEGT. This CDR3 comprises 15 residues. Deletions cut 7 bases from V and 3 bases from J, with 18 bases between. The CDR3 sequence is CASKSRGAGHYGYTF. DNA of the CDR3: TGTGCCAGCAAGAGTAGAGGCGCCGGCCACTATGGCTACACCTTC.

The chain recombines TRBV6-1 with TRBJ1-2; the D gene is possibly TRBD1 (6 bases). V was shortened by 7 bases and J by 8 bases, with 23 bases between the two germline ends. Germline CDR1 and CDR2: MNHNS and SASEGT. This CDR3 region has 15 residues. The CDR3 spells CASIPSQGNRRGYTF. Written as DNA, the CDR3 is TGTGCCAGCATCCCTTCGCAGGGGAATCGGAGAGGCTACACCTTC.

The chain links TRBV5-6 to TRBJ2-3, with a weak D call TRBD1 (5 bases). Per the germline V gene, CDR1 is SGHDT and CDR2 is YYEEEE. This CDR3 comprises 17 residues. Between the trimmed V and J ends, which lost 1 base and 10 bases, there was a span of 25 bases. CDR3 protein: CASSLSRQPARVHSQYF. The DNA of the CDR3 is TGTGCCAGCAGCTTGAGCCGACAGCCCGCCCGGGTCCATTCGCAGTATTTT.